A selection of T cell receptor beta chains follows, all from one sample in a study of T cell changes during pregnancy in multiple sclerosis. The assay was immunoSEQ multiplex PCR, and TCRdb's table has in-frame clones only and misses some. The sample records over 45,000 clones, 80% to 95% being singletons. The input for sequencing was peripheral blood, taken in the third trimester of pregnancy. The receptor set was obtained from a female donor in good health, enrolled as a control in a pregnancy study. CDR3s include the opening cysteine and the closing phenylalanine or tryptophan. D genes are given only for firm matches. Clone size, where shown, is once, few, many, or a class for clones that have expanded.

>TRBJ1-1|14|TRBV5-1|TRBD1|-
TGCGCCAGCAGCCCTGGACAGGGGCGAACTGAAGCTTTCTTT
CASSPGQGRTEAFF
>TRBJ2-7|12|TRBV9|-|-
TGTGCCAGCAGCTCTACCCCTGAGGAGCAGTACTTC
CASSSTPEEQYF
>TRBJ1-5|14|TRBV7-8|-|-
TGTGCCAGCAGCCCATTACCGGGGAATCAGCCCCAGCATTTT
CASSPLPGNQPQHF
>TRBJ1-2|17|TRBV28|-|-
TGTGCCAGCAGTTTATGGGGCGAACGCTTCGAATTGAATGGCTACACCTTC
CASSLWGERFELNGYTF
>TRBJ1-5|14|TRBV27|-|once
TGTGCCAGCAGTTTAAGGCAGGGCGCTCAGCCCCAGCATTTT
CASSLRQGAQPQHF
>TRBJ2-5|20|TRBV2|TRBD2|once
TGTGCCAGCAGCCCGTGGGGGGGACTAGCGGGAATACTTGACCAAGAGACCCAGTACTTC
CASSPWGGLAGILDQETQYF
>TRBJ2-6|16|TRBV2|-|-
TGTGCCAGCACCTCAGGCGTAATTTCTGGGGCCAACGTCCTGACTTTC
CASTSGVISGANVLTF
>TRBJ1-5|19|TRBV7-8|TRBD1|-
TGTGCCAGCAGCTTAGTCGGATCAAGGGGACAGGGCTCCAATCAGCCCCAGCATTTT
CASSLVGSRGQGSNQPQHF
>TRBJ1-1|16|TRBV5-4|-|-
TGTGCCAGCAGCCCGACGCTACAGACCATGAACACTGAAGCTTTCTTT
CASSPTLQTMNTEAFF
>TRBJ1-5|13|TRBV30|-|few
TGTGCCTGGAGTAAAACGGGGAATCAGCCCCAGCATTTT
CAWSKTGNQPQHF
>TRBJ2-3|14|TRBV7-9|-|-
TGTGCCAGCAGCTTAGTAGGCCTAGCGAATACGCAGTATTTT
CASSLVGLANTQYF
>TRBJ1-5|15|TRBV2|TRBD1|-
TGTGCCAGCAGTGAAGGGCCAGGGGGTCATCAGCCCCAGCATTTT
CASSEGPGGHQPQHF
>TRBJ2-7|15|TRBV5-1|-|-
TGCGCCAGCAGCCCGCGGGCAGGTGGGGTTTCCGAGCAGTACTTC
CASSPRAGGVSEQYF
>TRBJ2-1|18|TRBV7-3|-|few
TGTGCCAGCAGCTTAACGGGGGAAGCGGGCCGCTCCTACAATGAGCAGTTCTTC
CASSLTGEAGRSYNEQFF
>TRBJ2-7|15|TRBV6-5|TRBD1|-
TGTGCCAGCAGTTCTCGGGACAGGGGAAAGTACGAGCAGTACTTC
CASSSRDRGKYEQYF